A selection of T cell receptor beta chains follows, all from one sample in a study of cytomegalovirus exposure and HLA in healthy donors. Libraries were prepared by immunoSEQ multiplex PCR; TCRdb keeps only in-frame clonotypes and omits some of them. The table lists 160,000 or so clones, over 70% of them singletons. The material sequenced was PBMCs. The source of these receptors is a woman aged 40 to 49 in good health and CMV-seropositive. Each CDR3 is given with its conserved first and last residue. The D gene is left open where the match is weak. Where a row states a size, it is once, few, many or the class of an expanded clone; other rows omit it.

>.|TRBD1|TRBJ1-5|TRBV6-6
TGTGCCAGCAGTTATGGGACAGAGGTTAGGGGACAGCCCCAGCATTTT
CASSYGTEVRGQPQHF
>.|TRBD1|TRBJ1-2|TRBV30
TGTGCCTGGAGTGTGCCGGGACAGGGTTTAATTGGGGGCTACACCTTC
CAWSVPGQGLIGGYTF
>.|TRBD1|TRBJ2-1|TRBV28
TGTGCCAGCAGTTTGTTGGGACAGGGGGACAATGAGCAGTTCTTC
CASSLLGQGDNEQFF
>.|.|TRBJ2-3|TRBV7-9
TGTGCCAGCAGCCGGGACTCCCATACGCAGTATTTT
CASSRDSHTQYF
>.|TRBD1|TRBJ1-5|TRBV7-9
TGTGCCAGCAGTCTTGCTGGGACAGGCCATCAGCCCCAGCATTTT
CASSLAGTGHQPQHF
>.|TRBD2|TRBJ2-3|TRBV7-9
TGTGCCAGCAGCTTGGGACTAGCGGGGGCAGGTGATACGCAGTATTTT
CASSLGLAGAGDTQYF
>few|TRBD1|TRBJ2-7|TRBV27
TGTGCCAGCAGTACCACCGGGACAGGGGGGCAGTACTTC
CASSTTGTGGQYF
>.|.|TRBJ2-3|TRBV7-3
TGTGCCAGCAGCCCCTGGAGGGCCCCGACGGGGGCGCAGTATTTT
CASSPWRAPTGAQYF
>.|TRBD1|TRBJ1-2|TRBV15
TGTGCCACCACCTGGGACAGTCGCTATGGCTACACCTTC
CATTWDSRYGYTF
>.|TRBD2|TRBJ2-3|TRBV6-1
TGTGCCAGCAGTGTCTCGCGGGGGGCCGGAGGGACAGATACGCAGTATTTT
CASSVSRGAGGTDTQYF
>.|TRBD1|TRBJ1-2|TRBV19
TGTGCCAGTAGTATAGAGGACAGGGTCTATGGCTACACCTTC
CASSIEDRVYGYTF
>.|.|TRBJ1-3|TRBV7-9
TGTTCCAGCAGCTTAGTTCTGAACACCATATATTTT
CSSSLVLNTIYF
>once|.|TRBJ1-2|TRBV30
TGTGCCTCCTATACAGGTCCCTATGGCTACACCTTC
CASYTGPYGYTF
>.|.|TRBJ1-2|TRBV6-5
TGTGCCAGCAGTTCCGGGGTGAGGGTTGGTGGCTACACCTTC
CASSSGVRVGGYTF
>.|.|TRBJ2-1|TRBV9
TGTGCCAGCAGCGTAGAGGGGGGGATTTGGAATGAGCAGTTCTTC
CASSVEGGIWNEQFF
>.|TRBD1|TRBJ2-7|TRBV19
TGTGCCAGTAGTCTACGACAGGGGGGTCCCTACGAGCAGTACTTC
CASSLRQGGPYEQYF
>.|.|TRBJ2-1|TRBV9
TGTGCCAGCAGCCCCGACGACTACGACAATGAGCAGTTCTTC
CASSPDDYDNEQFF
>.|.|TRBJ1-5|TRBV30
TGTGCCTGGAGTGTAAGCAAGATCGGAGTTGGGAGCAATCAGCCCCAGCATTTT
CAWSVSKIGVGSNQPQHF
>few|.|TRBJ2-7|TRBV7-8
TGTGCCAGCAGCCCCGACGGACTGATCCTCTACGAGCAGTACTTC
CASSPDGLILYEQYF
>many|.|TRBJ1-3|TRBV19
TGTGCCAGTAGTATCTACGGAAACACCATATATTTT
CASSIYGNTIYF
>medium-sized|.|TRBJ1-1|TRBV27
TGTGCCAGCAGGGCCGGATTGCGCGGGGACACTGAAGCTTTCTTT
CASRAGLRGDTEAFF
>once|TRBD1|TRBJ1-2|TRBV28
TGTGCCAGCAGTCTGGACAGGGCCTACACCTTC
CASSLDRAYTF
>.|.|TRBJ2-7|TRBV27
TGTGCCAGCAGTTTACCAGGTACCTACGAGCAGTACTTC
CASSLPGTYEQYF
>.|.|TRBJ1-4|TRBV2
TGTGCCAGCAGTGTATTCGCCGGTGGTGAAAAACTGTTTTTT
CASSVFAGGEKLFF
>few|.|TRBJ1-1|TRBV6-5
TGTGCCAGCAGTTACTCGGCAGGTGGTTGGGCTGAAGCTTTCTTT
CASSYSAGGWAEAFF
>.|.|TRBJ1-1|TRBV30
TGTGCCTGGAGGGTTGGGCCCCGAGCTTTCTTT
CAWRVGPRAFF
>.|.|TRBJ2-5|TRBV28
TGTGCCAGCAGTTTAATCAGGGGCGAAGAGACCCAGTACTTC
CASSLIRGEETQYF
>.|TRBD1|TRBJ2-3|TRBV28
TGTGCCTGCCGGGACAGGGGCACAGATACGCAGTATTTT
CACRDRGTDTQYF
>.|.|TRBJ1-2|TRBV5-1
TGCGCCAGCAGTCTCGGACCCGAGGGCGACGGCTACACCTTC
CASSLGPEGDGYTF
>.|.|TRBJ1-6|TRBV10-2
TGCGCCAGCAATACCGGGACAATGAATAATTCACCCCTCCACTTT
CASNTGTMNNSPLHF
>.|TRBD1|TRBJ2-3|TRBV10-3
TGTGCCATCAGATCACAGGGGCTACTCACAGATACGCAGTATTTT
CAIRSQGLLTDTQYF
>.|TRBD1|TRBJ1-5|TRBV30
TGTGCCTGGAGTGCACAGGGGGATCAGCCCCAGCATTTT
CAWSAQGDQPQHF
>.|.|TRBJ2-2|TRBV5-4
TGTGCCAGCAGCACCCGACAGGACACGAACACCGGGGAGCTGTTTTTT
CASSTRQDTNTGELFF
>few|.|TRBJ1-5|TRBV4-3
TGCGCCAGCAGCCAAGCTGACTTCTATAGCAATCAGCCCCAGCATTTT
CASSQADFYSNQPQHF
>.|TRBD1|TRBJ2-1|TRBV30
TGTGCCTGGAGTCGTCAGACAGGGCTGGTGAGTAATGAGCAGTTCTTC
CAWSRQTGLVSNEQFF
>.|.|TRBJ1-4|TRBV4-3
TGCGCCAGCAGCCAGACAACACAGGCAACTAATGAAAAACTGTTTTTT
CASSQTTQATNEKLFF
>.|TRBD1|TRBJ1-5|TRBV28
TGTGCCAGCTTCGGGACAGGGGGCTTACGGCAGCCCCAGCATTTT
CASFGTGGLRQPQHF
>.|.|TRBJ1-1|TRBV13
TGTGCCAGCATAAAGACAGGACCGAACACTGAAGCTTTCTTT
CASIKTGPNTEAFF
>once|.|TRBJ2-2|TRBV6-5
TGTGCCAGCGGGCGGGGTCCGAACACCGGGGAGCTGTTTTTT
CASGRGPNTGELFF
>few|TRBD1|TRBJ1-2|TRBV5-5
TGTGCCAGCAGCTGGTCAGGGGGTGGCTACACCTTC
CASSWSGGGYTF
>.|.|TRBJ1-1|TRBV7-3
TGTGCCAGCAGCTTCACGGGGGGCTCTGAAGCTTTCTTT
CASSFTGGSEAFF
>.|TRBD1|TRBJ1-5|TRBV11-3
TGTGCCAGCAGCTCCCCGGGACAGGGGGTTGACAATCAGCCCCAGCATTTT
CASSSPGQGVDNQPQHF
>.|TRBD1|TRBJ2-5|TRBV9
TGTGCCAGCAGCCAGGGGGCTAGGGACAAGGTCGCCCAGTACTTC
CASSQGARDKVAQYF
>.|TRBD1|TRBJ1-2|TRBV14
TGTGCCAGCAGCCAGATTACCGGGACAGGGGTTTATGGCTACACCTTC
CASSQITGTGVYGYTF
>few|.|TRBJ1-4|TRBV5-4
TGTGCCAGCAGCTTGGGCAGGGGCGGTAATGAAAAACTGTTTTTT
CASSLGRGGNEKLFF
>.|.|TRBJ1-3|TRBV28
TGTGCCAGCAGAGAAACAGGCTACTCTGGAAACACCATATATTTT
CASRETGYSGNTIYF
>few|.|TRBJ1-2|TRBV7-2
TGTGCCAGCAGCACAGGTTTAGGGGCAAACTATGGCTACACCTTC
CASSTGLGANYGYTF
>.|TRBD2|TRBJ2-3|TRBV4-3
TGCGCCAGCAGCCAGGACGGACTAGCTACTAGCACAGATACGCAGTATTTT
CASSQDGLATSTDTQYF
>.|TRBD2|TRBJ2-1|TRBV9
TGTGCCAGCAGCGCGGGGGGGCCCGGCAATGAGCAGTTCTTC
CASSAGGPGNEQFF
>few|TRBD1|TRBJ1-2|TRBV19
TGTGCCAGTAGTATAGCGGACAGGGGGTACTATGGCTACACCTTC
CASSIADRGYYGYTF
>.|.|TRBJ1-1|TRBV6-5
TGTGCCAGCACCAGTCGGGATAAAGCTTTCTTT
CASTSRDKAFF
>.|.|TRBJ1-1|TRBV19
TGTGCCAGTAGTCCCGGGGAATCTGAAGCTTTCTTT
CASSPGESEAFF
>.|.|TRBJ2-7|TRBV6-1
TGTGCCAGCAGCCTATTCGGGTCCTCCTACGAGCAGTACTTC
CASSLFGSSYEQYF
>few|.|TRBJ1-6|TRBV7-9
TGTGCCAGCAGCTTAGAGGGAGATTCACCCCTCCACTTT
CASSLEGDSPLHF
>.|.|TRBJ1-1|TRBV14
TGTGCCAGCAGCCAGTTCATGAACACTGAAGCTTTCTTT
CASSQFMNTEAFF